These 22 T cell receptor beta chains originate from one sample sequenced in a study of radiation and T cells in renal cell carcinoma. Generated by immunoSEQ multiplex PCR, the TCRdb table keeps only in-frame clones and is missing some. The table has around 140,000 clones, about 87% seen once. Time point indicated: baseline pretreatment blood. Treatment described: 15 Gy SBRT to primary tumor, nephrectomy 4 weeks later. Sequencing was performed on blood, taken from a patient whose treatment included radiotherapy and nephrectomy. The receptors stem from a woman aged 70-85 years with renal cell carcinoma.

This clone was seen once. The J gene is TRBJ2-6, the V gene TRBV13, with D hard to call. Trimming took off 3 bases at V and 4 bases at J, with 10 bases between the two ends. From germline, CDR1 is PRHDT and CDR2 FYEKMQ (reference sequence). This CDR3 spans 15 amino acids. Written as DNA, the CDR3 is TGTGCCAGCAGCTTTGTAGGGTCCGGGGCCAACGTCCTGACTTTC. Its protein product is CASSFVGSGANVLTF.

This clone came up once. The J gene is TRBJ1-6, the V gene TRBV9; D possibly corresponds to TRBD1 (5 bases). The germline V gene encodes CDR1 SGDLS and CDR2 YYNGEE. Between the trimmed V and J ends, which lost 0 bases and 9 bases, there was a span of 19 bases. This CDR3 comprises 17 residues. In nucleotides, the CDR3 is TGTGCCAGCAGCGTAGGTATCGGGGCGCGAGTCCCTTCACCCCTCCACTTT. Encoded protein: CASSVGIGARVPSPLHF.

The gene calls are TRBV27 and TRBJ2-1; TRBD2 aligns across 13 bases. This CDR3 has 14 residues. Trimming cost V 5 bases and J 8 bases; bases outside gene matches: 3. Germline V gene data show CDR1 as MNHEY and CDR2 as SMNVEV (reference sequence). For the CDR3, the DNA is TGTGCCAGCAGTAGGACTAGCGGGGGCTATGAGCAGTTCTTC. Residues: CASSRTSGGYEQFF.

CDR3 region: CASSLIPSSYNEQFF. CDR3 in DNA: TGTGCCAGCAGCTTAATTCCAAGCTCCTACAATGAGCAGTTCTTC. This sequence joins TRBV7-3 and TRBJ2-1; unclear D gene. Trimming stripped 1 base from V and 0 bases from J, with 7 bases between. Germline-derived CDR1 and CDR2 are SGHTA and FQGTGA. This CDR3 comprises 15 residues. The entire variable domain, with the rest obtained from reference TRBV7-3 and TRBJ2-1, is as follows: GAGVSQTPSNKVTEKGKYVELRCDPISGHTALYWYRQSLGQGPEFLIYFQGTGAADDSGLPNDRFFAVRPEGSVSTLKIQRTERGDSAVYLCASSLIPSSYNEQFFGPGTRLTVL.

This sequence joins TRBV4-3 and TRBJ2-1; the D gene is possibly TRBD2 (5 bases). The CDR3 totals 13 residues. Trimming took 6 bases from V and 16 from J, leaving 22 bases between them. In germline, CDR1 is LGHNA, CDR2 YSLEER. CDR3 loop: CASSTGRAQRKFF. The CDR3 nucleotides read TGCGCCAGCAGTACCGGGCGGGCCCAACGCAAATTCTTC.

The rearrangement links TRBV7-9 to TRBJ2-7, with D perhaps TRBD2 (7 bases). CDR1 and CDR2 from the germline V gene are SEHNR and FQNEAQ (reference sequence). V lost 7 bases and J 8 bases, leaving 24 bases between the germline ends. This CDR3 has 15 amino acids. CDR3 sequence: CASTPLGTTQGQQYF. CDR3 bases: TGTGCCAGCACCCCCCTCGGGACTACCCAGGGGCAGCAGTACTTC.

J is TRBJ2-2 and V is TRBV5-1; D tentatively reads TRBD1 or TRBD2 (5 bases each). V lost 0 bases, J lost 6 bases, and 15 bases lay in between. Germline values: CDR1 SGHRS, CDR2 YFSETQ. The CDR3 consists of 16 residues. CDR3 nucleotide sequence: TGCGCCAGCAGCTTGGGATGGTCGCAGGGACCCGGGGAGCTGTTTTTT. Amino acid sequence: CASSLGWSQGPGELFF.

V and J are TRBV18 and TRBJ2-7; D uncertain. The CDR3 covers 15 residues. Germline assignment: CDR1 KGHSH and CDR2 LQKENI. V lost 2 bases and J 3 bases, leaving 14 bases between the germline ends. In nucleotides, the CDR3 is TGTGCCAGCTCACCAGGTCGTCAGCAAATCTACGAGCAGTACTTC. Its translation: CASSPGRQQIYEQYF.

In its sample, this clone was seen once. CDR3 region: CASKILGNSYEQYF. Written as DNA, the CDR3 is TGTGCCAGCAAGATCCTAGGGAACTCCTACGAGCAGTACTTC. The V call is TRBV27, the J call TRBJ2-7; D ambiguous. CDR1 MNHEY and CDR2 SMNVEV come from the germline V gene (reference sequence). The CDR3 totals 14 residues. The germline V and J ends were trimmed by 7 bases and 0 bases, with 13 bases remaining between them.

This chain joins TRBV18 and TRBJ1-5, with 7 bases aligning to TRBD1. The junction had 3 bases not matched to a gene; V was cut back by 4 bases and J by 0 bases. This CDR3 region has 15 residues. Germline CDR1 KGHSH, CDR2 LQKENI. In DNA, the CDR3 is TGTGCCAGCTCACTCGGGACAGATAGCAATCAGCCCCAGCATTTT. Amino acid sequence: CASSLGTDSNQPQHF.

This chain connects TRBV19 to TRBJ2-3; TRBD2 might be the D (5 bases). This CDR3 region has 13 residues. Looked up from germline, CDR1 is LNHDA and CDR2 is SQIVND (reference sequence). V dropped 3 bases and J dropped 5 bases, with 9 bases sitting between them. The CDR3 DNA sequence: TGTGCCAGTAGTATCGGCCGGGGAGATACGCAGTATTTT. It yields the protein CASSIGRGDTQYF.

The chain is built from TRBV14 and TRBJ1-5; D remains ambiguous. The CDR3 is 13 residues long. Germline V gene sequence: CDR1 SGHDN, CDR2 FVKESK. V gave up 0 bases and J gave up 0 bases, with 0 bases separating them. The CDR3, as DNA: TGTGCCAGCAGCCAAGATAGCAATCAGCCCCAGCATTTT. Translated, it gives CASSQDSNQPQHF.

This clone has a single count. The chain carries TRBV2 and TRBJ2-3, with D perhaps given as TRBD1 or TRBD2 (5 bases each). Trimming shortened V by 8 bases and J by 5 bases, and 11 bases separated the two germline ends. The CDR3 extends over 12 amino acids. Germline loops: CDR1 SNHLY, CDR2 FYNNEI. CDR3 DNA sequence: TGTGCCAGCGGGCAGGGAGAAGATACGCAGTATTTT. Translation: CASGQGEDTQYF.

The gene calls are TRBV5-1 and TRBJ2-1; 11 bases map to TRBD2. Looked up from germline, CDR1 is SGHRS and CDR2 is YFSETQ. J lost 5 bases, V lost 2 bases, and 0 bases had no gene match. The CDR3 has 14 amino acids. CDR3 residues: CASSFSGGDNEQFF. The CDR3 DNA is TGCGCCAGCAGCTTTAGCGGGGGGGACAATGAGCAGTTCTTC.

This rearrangement joins TRBV9 to TRBJ2-2; 8 nucleotides agree with TRBD1. The CDR3 contains 18 residues. The germline V gene has CDR1 SGDLS and CDR2 YYNGEE. With V trimmed by 2 bases and J by 0 bases, 9 bases remained unmatched. The CDR3 sequence is CASSVATGAPTNTGELFF. Written as DNA, the CDR3 is TGTGCCAGCAGCGTGGCGACAGGGGCCCCCACGAACACCGGGGAGCTGTTTTTT.

The sample holds one count of this clone. The V call is TRBV5-1, the J call TRBJ2-5; D is ambiguous. The CDR3 has 14 amino acids. The germline V gene encodes CDR1 SGHRS and CDR2 YFSETQ. Trimming shortened V by 0 bases and J by 2 bases, and 8 bases separated the two germline ends. The CDR3 spells CASSLGFLQETQYF. DNA of the CDR3: TGCGCCAGCAGCTTGGGGTTTTTACAAGAGACCCAGTACTTC.

Concerning this clone itself: The junction and the germline gene differ at one end; a read error may be behind it. CDR3 protein: CASSPDRGRLGANVLTF. The CDR3 nucleotides read TGTGCTAGCAGCCCGGACAGGGGGCGGTTAGGGGCCAACGTCCTGACTTTC. V and J are TRBV7-7 and TRBJ2-6; 11 bases are shared with TRBD1. The CDR3 is made up of 17 amino acids. Germline CDR1 SSHAT, CDR2 FNYEAQ (reference sequence).

The chain recombines TRBV19 with TRBJ1-1; 9 bases line up with TRBD1. The CDR3 contains 16 residues. Trimming took 7 bases from V and 1 from J; bases not matched to a gene: 10. Germline CDR1 LNHDA, CDR2 SQIVND (reference sequence). This CDR3 reads CASTSTRTGENTEAFF. In DNA form, the CDR3 reads TGTGCCAGTACCTCCACCCGGACAGGGGAGAACACTGAAGCTTTCTTT. The variable domain in full, completed from reference TRBV19 and TRBJ1-1, reads DGGITQSPKYLFRKEGQNVTLSCEQNLNHDAMYWYRQDPGQGLRLIYYSQIVNDFQKGDIAEGYSVSREKKESFPLTVTSAQKNPTAFYLCASTSTRTGENTEAFFGQGTRLTVV.

In this sample, this clone turned up once. The chain uses TRBV6-1 and TRBJ1-2; a possible D gene is TRBD1 (5 bases). The germline CDR1 and CDR2 sequences are MNHNS and SASEGT. V was cut by 0 bases and J by 7 bases, with 15 bases left in between. The CDR3 runs 15 residues. CDR3 region: CASSEAWGREGGYTF. The DNA for the CDR3 is TGTGCCAGCAGTGAAGCCTGGGGCAGGGAAGGTGGCTACACCTTC.

The chain recombines TRBV7-6 with TRBJ1-5; 9 nucleotides agree with TRBD1. The CDR3 has 15 residues. CDR1 SGHVS and CDR2 FNYEAQ come from the germline V gene. Trimming removed 3 bases from V and 6 bases from J; junction bases left unmatched: 6. CDR3 residues: CASSFGQGKGQPQHF. DNA of the CDR3: TGTGCCAGCAGCTTCGGACAGGGGAAGGGTCAGCCCCAGCATTTT.

Here the CDR3 reads CSVDLPGRLFF. The CDR3 nucleotides read TGCAGCGTTGATCTCCCGGGAAGGTTGTTTTTT. The genes are TRBV29-1 and TRBJ2-2; TRBD2 is a possible D gene (5 bases). V was shortened by 3 bases and J by 15 bases, with 14 bases between the two germline ends. The CDR3 loop spans 11 amino acids. Germline V gene data show CDR1 as SQVTM and CDR2 as ANQGSEA.

CDR3 in amino acids: CASSLGGRITGELFF. The CDR3 region has the DNA TGCGCCAGCAGTTTAGGGGGCCGGATTACCGGGGAGCTGTTTTTT. The chain joins TRBV5-1 to TRBJ2-2; 7 bases line up with TRBD1. V lost 5 bases, J lost 5 bases, and 9 bases stayed unmatched. Germline V gives CDR1 SGHRS, CDR2 YFSETQ. The CDR3 totals 15 residues. Full variable domain (outside the CDR3, taken from reference TRBV5-1 and TRBJ2-2): KAGVTQTPRYLIKTRGQQVTLSCSPISGHRSVSWYQQTPGQGLQFLFEYFSETQRNKGNFPGRFSGRQFSNSRSEMNVSTLELGDSALYLCASSLGGRITGELFFGEGSRLTVL.